The 8 T cell receptor beta chains in this list originate from one sample, sequenced in a study of blood T cell repertoires in COVID-19. TCRdb keeps only in-frame clones here, not all; method: immunoSEQ multiplex PCR. The data hold some 350,000 clones, with about 90% observed a single time. The sample consisted of PBMCs or T cells enriched from blood (not recorded which). The receptors originated from a man younger than 40 who had recovered from COVID-19.

J is TRBJ2-7 and V is TRBV5-1, with a possible D match to TRBD1 (6 bases). CDR1 and CDR2 from the germline V gene are SGHRS and YFSETQ. V lost 0 bases, J lost 5 bases, and 12 bases lay in between. The CDR3 has 14 amino acids. DNA of the CDR3: TGCGCCAGCAGCTTGGCGAACAGGGTCCACGAGCAGTACTTC. Its translation is CASSLANRVHEQYF.

The chain is built from TRBV28 and TRBJ2-3, with TRBD2 matching 8 bases. The CDR3 consists of 15 residues. CDR1 is MDHEN, CDR2 SYDVKM, per germline. Trimming took 5 bases from V and 6 from J; bases not matched to a gene: 10. DNA of the CDR3: TGTGCCAGCAGTCTCATTGGGACTAGTACGGATACGCAGTATTTT. It translates to CASSLIGTSTDTQYF.

This sequence joins TRBV25-1 and TRBJ2-7; possibly TRBD1 for D (6 bases). From germline, CDR1 is MGHDK and CDR2 SYGVNS. V lost 5 bases, J lost 0 bases, and 8 bases lay in between. The CDR3 covers 13 residues. The CDR3 DNA follows: TGTGCCAGCAGTCAGGGGAGCTCCTACGAGCAGTACTTC. It encodes CASSQGSSYEQYF.

The CDR3 nucleotides are TGCAGTGCCTTACAGGGTGCGGCTTTCTTT. Encoded protein: CSALQGAAFF. This chain joins TRBV20-1 and TRBJ1-1, with D perhaps matching TRBD1 (6 bases). Trimming removed 6 bases from V and 11 bases from J, with 13 bases in between. The CDR3 covers 10 residues. Germline loops: CDR1 DFQATT, CDR2 SNEGSKA (reference sequence).

This clone was seen a handful of times. V gene TRBV2 combines with J gene TRBJ2-7; TRBD2 aligns across 9 bases. CDR3 length equals 15 residues. V lost 2 bases to trimming and J lost 2 bases; unmatched junction nucleotides: 4. CDR1 SNHLY and CDR2 FYNNEI come from the germline V gene. The CDR3 sequence: CASSEMAGGPYEQYF. CDR3 nucleotide sequence: TGTGCCAGCAGTGAAATGGCGGGGGGGCCCTACGAGCAGTACTTC.

The genes are TRBV3-1 (or the pseudogene TRBV3-2) and TRBJ2-6, with 13 bases matching TRBD2. With V trimmed by 7 bases and J by 3 bases, 9 bases remained unmatched. This CDR3 is 18 amino acids long. The germline V gene has CDR1 LGHDT and CDR2 YNNKEL (reference sequence). The CDR3 DNA sequence: TGTGCCAGCAACCGACTAGCGGGGGGATTAGGTGGGGCCAACGTCCTGACTTTC. Protein sequence: CASNRLAGGLGGANVLTF.

This clone was observed once. The rearrangement uses TRBV19 and TRBJ2-3; no clear D gene. Germline loops: CDR1 LNHDA, CDR2 SQIVND (reference sequence). The ends were cut back, 5 bases at V and 0 bases at J, with 15 bases in the middle. The CDR3 contains 16 residues. The CDR3 DNA sequence: TGTGCCAGTAGTTTGGCTCGGCTCAGGAGCACAGATACGCAGTATTTT. It yields the protein CASSLARLRSTDTQYF.

The CDR3 loop is CASSVEVRAEAFF. DNA for the CDR3: TGTGCCAGCAGCGTAGAAGTGAGGGCTGAAGCTTTCTTT. The chain carries TRBV9 and TRBJ1-1; D not resolved. V was clipped by 0 bases and J by 6 bases, with 9 bases between them. CDR1 is SGDLS and CDR2 is YYNGEE in the germline V gene. The CDR3 has 13 amino acids.